This TCR beta chain was documented in a study of shared clonotypes between healthy human individuals. This clone has only one observation. The J segment lost 0 bases and the V segment lost 4 bases, leaving 10 bases of the junction unmatched. Germline lookup yields CDR1 SGHRS and CDR2 YFSETQ. The length of the CDR3 is 16 residues. Using immunoSEQ multiplex PCR, the repertoire was profiled, and TCRdb retains in-frame clones only, with some absent. This repertoire shows around 440,000 clones, more than 70% found once; its top ten account for 9.5% to 15%. The TCR sequence derives from a woman in her 40s in good health. Some clones in this sample may be carry-over from other donors' samples. The sequencing sample was made of PBMCs. The genes are TRBV5-1 and TRBJ2-7; 7 bases match TRBD1. The CDR3 is CASSRSSQGPSYEQYF. The CDR3 region has the DNA TGCGCCAGCAGCCGTTCGTCACAGGGGCCCTCCTACGAGCAGTACTTC.